The entry that follows covers one T cell receptor beta chain sequence. Its antigen is not known. These data belong to a study of cytomegalovirus exposure and HLA in healthy donors. Findings and caveats of the study: Most likely, a cluster of highly shared sequence variants arose as a sequencing artifact. The analysis excluded some indistinguishable V segments, including TRBV6-2 and TRBV6-3. Links to common viral pathogens appeared, in a later analysis, for several of the most significant clusters.

In the PCR, 60 Vbeta and 13 Jbeta primers were used. Profiled with immunoSEQ multiplex PCR; TCRdb holds only in-frame clones, not every one. The sample holds around 150,000 clones, roughly three quarters seen once. Unmatched junction bases numbered 7, after V lost 4 bases and J lost 4 bases. Germline CDR1 is SGHRS and CDR2 is YFSETQ. CDR3 size: 15 residues. J is TRBJ2-3 and V is TRBV5-1; 9 nucleotides align to TRBD1. The receptor comes from a man in his forties in good health and CMV-seronegative. The sequencing input was PBMCs. DNA for the CDR3: TGCGCCAGCAGCCTGGGGACAGGGACCCCAGATACGCAGTATTTT. Translation gives CASSLGTGTPDTQYF.